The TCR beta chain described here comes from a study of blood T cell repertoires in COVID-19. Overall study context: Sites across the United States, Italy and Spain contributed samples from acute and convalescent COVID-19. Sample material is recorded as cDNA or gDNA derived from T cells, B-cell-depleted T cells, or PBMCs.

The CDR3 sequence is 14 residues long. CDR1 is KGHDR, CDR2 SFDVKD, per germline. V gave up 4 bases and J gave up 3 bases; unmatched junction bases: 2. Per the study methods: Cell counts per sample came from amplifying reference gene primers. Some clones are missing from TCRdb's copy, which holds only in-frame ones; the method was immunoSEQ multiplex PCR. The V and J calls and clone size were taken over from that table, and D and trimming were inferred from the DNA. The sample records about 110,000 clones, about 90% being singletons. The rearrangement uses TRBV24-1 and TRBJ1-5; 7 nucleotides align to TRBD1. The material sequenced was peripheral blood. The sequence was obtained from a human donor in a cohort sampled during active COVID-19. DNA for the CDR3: TGTGCCACCAGTGAAGGGGGCCACAATCAGCCCCAGCATTTT. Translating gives CATSEGGHNQPQHF.